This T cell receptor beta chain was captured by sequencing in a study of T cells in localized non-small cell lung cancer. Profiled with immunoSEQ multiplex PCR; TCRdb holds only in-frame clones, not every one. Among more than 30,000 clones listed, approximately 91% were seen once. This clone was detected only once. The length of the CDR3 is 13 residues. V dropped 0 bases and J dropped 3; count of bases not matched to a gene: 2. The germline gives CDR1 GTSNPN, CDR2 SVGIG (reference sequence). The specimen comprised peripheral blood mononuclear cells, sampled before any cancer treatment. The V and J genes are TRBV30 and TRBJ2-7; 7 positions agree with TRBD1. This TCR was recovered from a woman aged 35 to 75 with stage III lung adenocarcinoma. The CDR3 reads CAWSVDRDYEQYF. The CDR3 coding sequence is TGTGCCTGGAGTGTAGACAGGGACTACGAGCAGTACTTC.